This T cell receptor (beta chain) stems from a study of lymphopenia after photon versus proton radiotherapy (dated by TCRdb to 2018 to 2020). For the wider study: The immunological effects of photon versus proton radiation therapy were compared in patients with gastrointestinal tumors who developed high-grade lymphopenia. The goal of the study was to describe how the two radiation modalities differ in their effects on the immune system. A cohort of some 19 patients with gastrointestinal tumors who received either photon or proton therapy and subsequently developed lymphopenia was included. The paper's findings and limits, for the study overall: After the lymphocyte count nadir, oligoclonal expansion, especially of CD8+ Temra cells, was observed in photon-treated repertoires, and the drop in diversity was driven by this expansion. The survival association was assessed only in patients who died, and the authors presented better survival with proton therapy as a possibility rather than a demonstrated result. Among patients across the cohort who died, overall survival time showed an inverse correlation with a larger post-nadir drop in TCR diversity. During treatment, patients who received proton therapy stayed relatively stable, whereas patients who received photon therapy lost naive T cells and TCR diversity and gained effector/memory populations.

The library was prepared using the immunoSEQ multiplex PCR assay. T cell repertoires were profiled by deep sequencing of rearranged TCR beta loci, alongside multiparametric flow cytometry. The clones in this table, taken by TCRdb from immuneACCESS, are in-frame only. Not every clone is retained; where verified, under half of the shortfall comes from an unresolved V gene, and the cause of the rest is unknown. The sample has some 170,000 clones on record, less than 90% of them singletons. The ten largest account for approximately 4.7% of the sample. The CDR3 numbers 16 residues from cysteine through phenylalanine. Left in the record is the CDR3 DNA by itself, 48 bases read in frame from the first base. The V and J ends are trimmed by 0 bases and 0 bases, leaving 9 bases between them. According to the germline V gene, CDR1 reads MRHNA and CDR2 reads SNTAGT. A remark on this clone: Its specific antigen is unknown. Nothing much larger sits one base from this clone, and base qualities are not available.

Sequenced here: peripheral blood, sampled from a patient treated with photon-based radiotherapy. The V and J segments used are TRBV6-4 and TRBJ2-4, with an unclear D gene assignment. The TCR sequence derives from a man aged 45-60 years with gastric cancer. The CDR3 has the sequence CASSDSLPLAKNIQYF. The nucleotides read TGTGCCAGCAGTGACTCACTACCCCTAGCCAAAAACATTCAGTACTTC.